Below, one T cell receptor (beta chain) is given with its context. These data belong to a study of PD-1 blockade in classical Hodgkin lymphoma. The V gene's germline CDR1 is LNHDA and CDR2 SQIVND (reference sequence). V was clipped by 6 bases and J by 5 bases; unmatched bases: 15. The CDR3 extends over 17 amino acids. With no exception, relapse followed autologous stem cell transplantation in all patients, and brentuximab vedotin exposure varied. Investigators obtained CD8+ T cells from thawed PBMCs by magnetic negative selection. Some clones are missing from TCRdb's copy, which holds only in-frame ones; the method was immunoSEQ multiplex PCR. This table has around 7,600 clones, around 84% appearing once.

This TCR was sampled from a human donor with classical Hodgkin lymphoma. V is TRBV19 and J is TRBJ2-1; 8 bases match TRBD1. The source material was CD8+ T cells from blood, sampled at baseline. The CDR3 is CASSHFHPGGPDNEQFF. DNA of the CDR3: TGTGCCAGTAGCCACTTCCATCCAGGGGGCCCCGACAATGAGCAGTTCTTC.